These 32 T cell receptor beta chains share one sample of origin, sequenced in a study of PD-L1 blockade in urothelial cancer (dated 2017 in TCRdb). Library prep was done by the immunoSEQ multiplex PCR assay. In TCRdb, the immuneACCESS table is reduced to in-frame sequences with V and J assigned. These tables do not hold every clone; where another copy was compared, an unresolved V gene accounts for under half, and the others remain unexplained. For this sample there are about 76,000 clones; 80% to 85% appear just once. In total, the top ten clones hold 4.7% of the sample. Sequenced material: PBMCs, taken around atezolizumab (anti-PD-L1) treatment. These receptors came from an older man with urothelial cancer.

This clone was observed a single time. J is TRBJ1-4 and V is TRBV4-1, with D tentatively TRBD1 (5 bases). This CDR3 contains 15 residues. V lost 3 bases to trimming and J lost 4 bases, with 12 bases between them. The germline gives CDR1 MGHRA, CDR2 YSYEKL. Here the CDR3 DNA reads TGCGCCAGCAGCCATGATGGGGCTGGTAATGAAAAACTGTTTTTT. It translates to CASSHDGAGNEKLFF.

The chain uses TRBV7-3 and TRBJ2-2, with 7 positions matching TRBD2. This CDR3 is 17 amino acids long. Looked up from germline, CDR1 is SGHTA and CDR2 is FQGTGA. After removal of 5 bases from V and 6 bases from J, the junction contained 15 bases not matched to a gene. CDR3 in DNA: TGTGCCAGCAGCCCTGGCTCCCCAGGACTAGGTCCCGGGGAGCTGTTTTTT. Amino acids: CASSPGSPGLGPGELFF.

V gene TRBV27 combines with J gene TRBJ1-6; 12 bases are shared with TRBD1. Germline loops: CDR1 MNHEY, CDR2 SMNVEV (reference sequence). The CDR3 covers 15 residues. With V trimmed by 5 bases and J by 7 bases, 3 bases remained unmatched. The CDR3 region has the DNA TGTGCCAGCAGTGGGGGACAGGGGGCGAATTCACCCCTCCACTTT. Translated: CASSGGQGANSPLHF.

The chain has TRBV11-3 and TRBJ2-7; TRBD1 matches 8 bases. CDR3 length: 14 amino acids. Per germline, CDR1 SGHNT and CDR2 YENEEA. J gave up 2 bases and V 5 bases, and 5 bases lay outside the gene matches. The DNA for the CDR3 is TGTGCCAGCAGCCCCGGGACAGGCGCCTACGAGCAGTACTTC. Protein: CASSPGTGAYEQYF. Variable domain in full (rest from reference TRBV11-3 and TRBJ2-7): EAGVVQSPRYKIIEKKQPVAFWCNPISGHNTLYWYLQNLGQGPELLIRYENEEAVDDSQLPKDRFSAERLKGVDSTLKIQPAELGDSAVYLCASSPGTGAYEQYFGPGTRLTVT.

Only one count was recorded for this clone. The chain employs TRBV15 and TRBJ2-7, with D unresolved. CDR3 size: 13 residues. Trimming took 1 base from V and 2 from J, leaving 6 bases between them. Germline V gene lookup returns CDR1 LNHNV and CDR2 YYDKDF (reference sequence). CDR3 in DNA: TGTGCCACCAGCAGAGGCACTACCTACGAGCAGTACTTC. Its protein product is CATSRGTTYEQYF.

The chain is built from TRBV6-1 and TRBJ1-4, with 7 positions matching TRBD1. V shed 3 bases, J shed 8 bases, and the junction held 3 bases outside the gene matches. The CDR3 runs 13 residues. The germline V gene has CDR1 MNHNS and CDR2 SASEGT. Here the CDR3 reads CASSDVRGEKLFF. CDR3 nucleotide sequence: TGTGCCAGCAGTGATGTCAGGGGGGAAAAACTGTTTTTT.

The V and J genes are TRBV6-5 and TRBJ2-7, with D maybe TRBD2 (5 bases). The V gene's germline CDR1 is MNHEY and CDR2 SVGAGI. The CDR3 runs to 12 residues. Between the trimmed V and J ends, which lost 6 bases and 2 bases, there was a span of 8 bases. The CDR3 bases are TGTGCCAGCAGGTCGGGGACCTACGAGCAGTACTTC. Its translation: CASRSGTYEQYF.

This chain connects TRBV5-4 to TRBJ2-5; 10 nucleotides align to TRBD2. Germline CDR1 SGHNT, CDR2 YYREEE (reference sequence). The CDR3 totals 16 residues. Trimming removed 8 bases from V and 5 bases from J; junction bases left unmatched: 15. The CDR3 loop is CARGLKAGGPGETQYF. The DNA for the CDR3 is TGTGCCAGAGGACTCAAAGCGGGAGGGCCGGGGGAGACCCAGTACTTC.

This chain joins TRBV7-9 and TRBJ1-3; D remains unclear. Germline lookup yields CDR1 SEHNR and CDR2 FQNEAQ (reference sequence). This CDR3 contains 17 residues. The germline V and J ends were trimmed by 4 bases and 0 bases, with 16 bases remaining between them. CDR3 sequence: CASSSRERHHSGNTIYF. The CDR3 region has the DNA TGTGCCAGCAGCTCCCGGGAGAGGCACCACTCTGGAAACACCATATATTTT. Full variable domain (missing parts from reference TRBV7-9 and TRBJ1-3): DTGVSQNPRHKITKRGQNVTFRCDPISEHNRLYWYRQTLGQGPEFLTYFQNEAQLEKSRLLSDRFSAERPKGSFSTLEIQRTEQGDSAMYLCASSSRERHHSGNTIYFGEGSWLTVV.

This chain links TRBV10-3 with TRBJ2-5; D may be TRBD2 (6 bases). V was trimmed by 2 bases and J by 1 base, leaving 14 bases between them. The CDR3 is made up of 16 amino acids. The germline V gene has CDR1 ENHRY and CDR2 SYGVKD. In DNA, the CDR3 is TGTGCCATCAGTGAGGGTAGCGGAGCTACCCAAGAGACCCAGTACTTC. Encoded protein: CAISEGSGATQETQYF.

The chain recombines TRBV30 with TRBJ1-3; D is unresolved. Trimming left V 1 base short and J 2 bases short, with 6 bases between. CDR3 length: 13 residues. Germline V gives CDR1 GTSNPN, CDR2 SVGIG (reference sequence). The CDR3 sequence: CAWSGTAGNTIYF. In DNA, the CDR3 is TGTGCCTGGAGTGGAACGGCTGGAAACACCATATATTTT.

DNA for the CDR3: TGTGCCAGCAGCTTGGGACTAGCGGGAGGGAGGAACACCGGGGAGCTGTTTTTT. It encodes CASSLGLAGGRNTGELFF. The chain carries TRBV5-6 and TRBJ2-2, with 14 bases that match TRBD2. After removal of 0 bases from V and 1 base from J, the junction contained 2 bases not matched to a gene. CDR1 and CDR2 (germline): SGHDT, YYEEEE. The CDR3 is 18 residues long.

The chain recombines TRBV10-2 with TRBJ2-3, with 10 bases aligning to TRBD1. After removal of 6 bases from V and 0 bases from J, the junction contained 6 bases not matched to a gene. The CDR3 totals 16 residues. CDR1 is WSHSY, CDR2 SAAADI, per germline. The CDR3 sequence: CASRGTGVTSTDTQYF. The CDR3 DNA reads TGCGCCAGCAGGGGGACAGGGGTAACTAGCACAGATACGCAGTATTTT.

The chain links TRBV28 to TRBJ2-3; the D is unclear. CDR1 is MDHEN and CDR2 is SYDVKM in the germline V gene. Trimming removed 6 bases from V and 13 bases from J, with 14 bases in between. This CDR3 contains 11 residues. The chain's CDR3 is CASSSLSSEYF. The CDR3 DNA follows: TGTGCCAGCAGCTCGCTGAGTTCGGAGTATTTT.

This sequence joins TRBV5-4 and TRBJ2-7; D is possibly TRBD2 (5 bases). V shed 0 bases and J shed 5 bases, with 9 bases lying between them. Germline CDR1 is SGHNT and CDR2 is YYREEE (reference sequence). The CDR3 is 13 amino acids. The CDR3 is CASSLVGENEQYF. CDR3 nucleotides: TGTGCCAGCAGCTTGGTCGGGGAGAACGAGCAGTACTTC.

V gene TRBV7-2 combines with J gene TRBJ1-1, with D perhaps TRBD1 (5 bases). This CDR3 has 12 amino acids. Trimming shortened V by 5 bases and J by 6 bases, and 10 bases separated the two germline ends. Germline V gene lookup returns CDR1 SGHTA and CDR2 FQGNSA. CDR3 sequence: CASSPQGSEAFF. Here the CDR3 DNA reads TGTGCCAGCAGCCCTCAGGGTTCTGAAGCTTTCTTT.

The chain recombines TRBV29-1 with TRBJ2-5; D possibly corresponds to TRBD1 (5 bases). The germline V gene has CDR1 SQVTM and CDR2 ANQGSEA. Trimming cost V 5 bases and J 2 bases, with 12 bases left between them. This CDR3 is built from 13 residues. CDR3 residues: CSVRGQGQETQYF. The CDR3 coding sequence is TGCAGCGTTCGTGGGCAGGGTCAAGAGACCCAGTACTTC.

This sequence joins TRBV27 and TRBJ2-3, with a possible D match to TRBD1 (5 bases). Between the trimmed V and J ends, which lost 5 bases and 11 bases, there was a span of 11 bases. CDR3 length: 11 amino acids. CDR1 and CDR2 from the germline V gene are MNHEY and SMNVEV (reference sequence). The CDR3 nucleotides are TGTGCCAGCAGTACTACAGGCGGGCAGTATTTT. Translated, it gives CASSTTGGQYF.

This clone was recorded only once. DNA of the CDR3: TGTGCCAGCAGTTTAATCCGACAGGGTCTTGCTGCCTACGAGCAGTACTTC. Protein product: CASSLIRQGLAAYEQYF. The rearrangement links TRBV28 to TRBJ2-7; 7 nucleotides agree with TRBD1. Germline V gene lookup returns CDR1 MDHEN and CDR2 SYDVKM. This CDR3 has 17 amino acids. The V segment lost 2 bases and the J segment 2 bases; nucleotides outside the gene matches: 12.

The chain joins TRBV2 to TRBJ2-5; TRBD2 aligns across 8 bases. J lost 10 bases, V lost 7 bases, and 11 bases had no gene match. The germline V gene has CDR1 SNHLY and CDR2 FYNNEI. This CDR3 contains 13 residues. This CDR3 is CASIPGTSSIQYF. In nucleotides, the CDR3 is TGTGCCAGCATTCCTGGGACTAGTTCTATCCAGTACTTC.

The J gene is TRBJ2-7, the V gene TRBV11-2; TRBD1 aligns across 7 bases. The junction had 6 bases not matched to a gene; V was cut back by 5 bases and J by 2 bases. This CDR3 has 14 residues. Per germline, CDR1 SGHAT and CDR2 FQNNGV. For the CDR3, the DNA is TGTGCCAGCAGCGCTCGGGACAGTACCTACGAGCAGTACTTC. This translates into CASSARDSTYEQYF. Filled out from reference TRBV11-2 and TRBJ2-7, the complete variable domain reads EAGVAQSPRYKIIEKRQSVAFWCNPISGHATLYWYQQILGQGPKLLIQFQNNGVVDDSQLPKDRFSAERLKGVDSTLKIQPAKLEDSAVYLCASSARDSTYEQYFGPGTRLTVT.

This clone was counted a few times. CDR3 coding DNA: TGTGCCAGCAGCTTGGCCCCGGGGGGGGAGACCCAGTACTTC. This codes for CASSLAPGGETQYF. V usage is TRBV5-4 and J usage is TRBJ2-5; 8 bases are a match to TRBD2. J was trimmed by 5 bases and V by 0 bases; bases with no gene match: 3. The CDR3 loop spans 14 amino acids. Germline assignment: CDR1 SGHNT and CDR2 YYREEE (reference sequence).

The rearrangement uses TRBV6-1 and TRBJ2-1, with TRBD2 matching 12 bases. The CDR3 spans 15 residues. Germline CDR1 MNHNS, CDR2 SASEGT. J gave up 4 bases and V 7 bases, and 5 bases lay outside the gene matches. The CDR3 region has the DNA TGTGCCAGCATAAGGACTAGCGGGACTTACAATGAGCAGTTCTTC. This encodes CASIRTSGTYNEQFF.

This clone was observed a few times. CDR3 coding DNA: TGTGCCAGCAGCGTCATTTCGGACACCATATATTTT. It translates to CASSVISDTIYF. The chain combines TRBV11-2 with TRBJ1-3; D ambiguous. V shed 5 bases and J shed 8 bases, with 10 bases lying between them. This CDR3 is built from 12 residues. Germline V gene sequence: CDR1 SGHAT, CDR2 FQNNGV.

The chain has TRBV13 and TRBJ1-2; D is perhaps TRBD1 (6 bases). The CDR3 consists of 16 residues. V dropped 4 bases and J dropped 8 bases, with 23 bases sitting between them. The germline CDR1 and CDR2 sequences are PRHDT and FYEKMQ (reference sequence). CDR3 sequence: CASSYRRGGIDWGYTF. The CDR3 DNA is TGTGCCAGCAGCTACAGGCGAGGGGGAATAGACTGGGGCTACACCTTC.

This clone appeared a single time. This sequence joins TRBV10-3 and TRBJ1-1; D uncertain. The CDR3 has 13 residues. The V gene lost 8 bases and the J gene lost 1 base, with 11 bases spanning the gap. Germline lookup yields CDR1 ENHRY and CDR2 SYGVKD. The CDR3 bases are TGTGCCATCTTGGGCGCCAAGAACACTGAAGCTTTCTTT. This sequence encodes CAILGAKNTEAFF.

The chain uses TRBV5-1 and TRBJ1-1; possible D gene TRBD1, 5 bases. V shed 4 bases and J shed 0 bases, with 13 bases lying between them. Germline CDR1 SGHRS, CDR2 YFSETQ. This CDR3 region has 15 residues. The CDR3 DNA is TGCGCCAGCAGCGCAGCGATAGGGGTGAACACTGAAGCTTTCTTT. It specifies CASSAAIGVNTEAFF.

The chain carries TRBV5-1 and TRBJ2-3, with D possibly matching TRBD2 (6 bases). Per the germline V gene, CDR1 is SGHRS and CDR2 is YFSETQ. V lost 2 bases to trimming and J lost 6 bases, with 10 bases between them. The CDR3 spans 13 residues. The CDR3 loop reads CASSFELADTQYF. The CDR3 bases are TGCGCCAGCAGCTTCGAGCTAGCGGATACGCAGTATTTT.

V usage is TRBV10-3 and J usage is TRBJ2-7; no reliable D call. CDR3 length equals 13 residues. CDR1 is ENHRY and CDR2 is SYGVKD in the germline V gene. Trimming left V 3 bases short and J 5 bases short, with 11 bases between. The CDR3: CAISENSFNEQYF. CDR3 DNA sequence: TGTGCCATCAGTGAAAACAGCTTCAACGAGCAGTACTTC.

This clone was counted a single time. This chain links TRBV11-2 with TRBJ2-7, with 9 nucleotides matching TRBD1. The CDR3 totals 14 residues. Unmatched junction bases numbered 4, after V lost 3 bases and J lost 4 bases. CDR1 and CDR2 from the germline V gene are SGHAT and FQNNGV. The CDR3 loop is CASSFYGTGYEQYF. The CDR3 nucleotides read TGTGCCAGCAGCTTTTATGGGACAGGGTACGAGCAGTACTTC.

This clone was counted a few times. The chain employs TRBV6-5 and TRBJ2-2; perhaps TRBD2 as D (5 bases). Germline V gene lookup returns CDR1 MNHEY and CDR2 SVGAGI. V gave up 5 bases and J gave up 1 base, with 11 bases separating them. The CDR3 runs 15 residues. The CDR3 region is CASSRIRGNTGELFF. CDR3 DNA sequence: TGTGCCAGCAGTAGAATCCGGGGGAACACCGGGGAGCTGTTTTTT.

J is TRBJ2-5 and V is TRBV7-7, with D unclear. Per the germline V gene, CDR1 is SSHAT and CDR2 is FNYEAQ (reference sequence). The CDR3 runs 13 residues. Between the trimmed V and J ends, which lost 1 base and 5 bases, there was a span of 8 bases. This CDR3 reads CASSLGPGETQYF. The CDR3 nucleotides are TGTGCCAGCAGCTTAGGACCCGGGGAGACCCAGTACTTC.